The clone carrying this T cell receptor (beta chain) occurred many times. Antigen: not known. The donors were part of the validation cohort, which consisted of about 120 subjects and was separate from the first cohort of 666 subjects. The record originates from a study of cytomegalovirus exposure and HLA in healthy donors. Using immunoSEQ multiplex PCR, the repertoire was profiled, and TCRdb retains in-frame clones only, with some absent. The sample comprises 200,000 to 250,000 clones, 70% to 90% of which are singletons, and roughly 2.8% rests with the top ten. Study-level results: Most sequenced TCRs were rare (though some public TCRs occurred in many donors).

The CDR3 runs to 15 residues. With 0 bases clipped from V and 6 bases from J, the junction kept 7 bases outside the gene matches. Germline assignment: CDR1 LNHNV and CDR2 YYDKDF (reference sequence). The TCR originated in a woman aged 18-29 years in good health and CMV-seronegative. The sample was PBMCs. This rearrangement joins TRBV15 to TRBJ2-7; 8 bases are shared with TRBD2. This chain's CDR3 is CATSRDPGGPGEQYF. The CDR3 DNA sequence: TGTGCCACCAGCAGAGATCCGGGAGGGCCTGGCGAGCAGTACTTC.